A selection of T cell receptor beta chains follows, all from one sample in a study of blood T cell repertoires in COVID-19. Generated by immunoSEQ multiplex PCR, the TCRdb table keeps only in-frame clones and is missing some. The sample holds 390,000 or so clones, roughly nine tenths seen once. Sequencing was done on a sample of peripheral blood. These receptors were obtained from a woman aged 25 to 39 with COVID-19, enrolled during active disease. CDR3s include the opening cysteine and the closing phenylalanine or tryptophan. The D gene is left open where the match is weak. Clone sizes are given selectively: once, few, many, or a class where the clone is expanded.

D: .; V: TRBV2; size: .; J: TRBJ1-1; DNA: TGTGCCAGCGGGCTGAAGGGGCCTGAAGCTTTCTTT; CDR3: CASGLKGPEAFF
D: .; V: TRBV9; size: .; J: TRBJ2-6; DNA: TGTGCCAGCAGCGTGGAGCCTGTGGCCAACGTCCTGACTTTC; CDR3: CASSVEPVANVLTF
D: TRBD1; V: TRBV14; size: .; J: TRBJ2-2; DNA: TGTGCCAGCAGCCCGGGACAGGGGTTGAACACCGGGGAGCTGTTTTTT; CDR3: CASSPGQGLNTGELFF
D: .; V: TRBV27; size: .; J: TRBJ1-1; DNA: TGTGCCAGCAGTTTTGGTCCCAGGGGCTCTGAAGCTTTCTTT; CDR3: CASSFGPRGSEAFF
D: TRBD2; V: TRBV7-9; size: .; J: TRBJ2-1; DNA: TGTGCCAGCACCCAAGGACTAGCGGGCCACAATGAGCAGTTCTTC; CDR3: CASTQGLAGHNEQFF
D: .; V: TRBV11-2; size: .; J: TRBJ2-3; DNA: TGTGCCAGCAACAGACTAGTAACAGATACGCAGTATTTT; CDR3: CASNRLVTDTQYF
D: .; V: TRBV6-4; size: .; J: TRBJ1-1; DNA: TGTGCCAGCAGGGAGGGGTTAAACACTGAAGCTTTCTTT; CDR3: CASREGLNTEAFF
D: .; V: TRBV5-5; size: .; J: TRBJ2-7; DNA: TGTGCCAGCAGCTGGCGCGGGGGCCCTACCTACGAGCAGTACTTC; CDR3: CASSWRGGPTYEQYF
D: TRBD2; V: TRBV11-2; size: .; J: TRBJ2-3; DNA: TGTGCCAGCAGCTTAGGGGGACTAGCGGGGGCCGGAGATACGCAGTATTTT; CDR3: CASSLGGLAGAGDTQYF
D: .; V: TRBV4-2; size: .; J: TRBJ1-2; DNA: TGTGCCAGCAGCCAAACTAAACAGGAAAGCTATGGCTACACCTTC; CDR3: CASSQTKQESYGYTF
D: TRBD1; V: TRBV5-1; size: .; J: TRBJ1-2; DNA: TGCGCCAGCAGCAAAGGACAGGGTAGAAACTATGGCTACACCTTC; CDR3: CASSKGQGRNYGYTF
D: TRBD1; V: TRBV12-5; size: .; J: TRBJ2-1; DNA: TGTGCTAGTGGTTTGCCCTGGGGGGGACAGGGTTTGGGTGAGCAGTTCTTC; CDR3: CASGLPWGGQGLGEQFF
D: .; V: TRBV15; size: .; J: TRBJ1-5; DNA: TGTGCCACCAGCAGAGGCAGGGCCAATCAGCCCCAGCATTTT; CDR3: CATSRGRANQPQHF
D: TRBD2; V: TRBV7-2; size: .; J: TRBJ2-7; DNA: TGTGCCAGCAGCTCACGACTAGCGGGGACCTACGAGCAGTACTTC; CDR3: CASSSRLAGTYEQYF
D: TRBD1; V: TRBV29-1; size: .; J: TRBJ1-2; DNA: TGCAGCGTCCTTTATTTGGGACAGGGGAACGGCTACACCTTC; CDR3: CSVLYLGQGNGYTF
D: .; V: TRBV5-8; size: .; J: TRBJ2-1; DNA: TGTGCCAGCAGCATCGGTCGCCACGGGGTCTACAATGAGCAGTTCTTC; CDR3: CASSIGRHGVYNEQFF
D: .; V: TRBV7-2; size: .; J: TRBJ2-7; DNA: TGTGCCAGCAGCTCCACAAGTACAGTTTTCTACGAGCAGTACTTC; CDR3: CASSSTSTVFYEQYF
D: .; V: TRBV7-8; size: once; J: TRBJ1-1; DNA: TGTGCCAGCAGCTTAAGGTCGAGGACTGAGAACACTGAAGCTTTCTTT; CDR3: CASSLRSRTENTEAFF
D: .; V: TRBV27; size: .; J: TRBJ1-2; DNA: TGTGCCAGCAGTCCGCGGGGTTCTGGCTACACCTTC; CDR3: CASSPRGSGYTF
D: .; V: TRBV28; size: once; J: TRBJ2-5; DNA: TGTGCCAGCAGCCTTTACAAAATCGGGGAGACCCAGTACTTC; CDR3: CASSLYKIGETQYF
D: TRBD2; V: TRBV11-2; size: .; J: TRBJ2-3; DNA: TGTGCCAGCAGCTTAGCTCCGGCGGCTAGCGGGCCGGCTACGCAGTATTTT; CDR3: CASSLAPAASGPATQYF
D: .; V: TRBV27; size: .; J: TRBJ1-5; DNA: TGTGCCAGCAGTTCCAATGGGACACCAAGTCAGCCCCAGCATTTT; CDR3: CASSSNGTPSQPQHF
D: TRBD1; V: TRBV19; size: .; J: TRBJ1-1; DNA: TGTGCCAGTAGCACACCGGGACAGGGGGACACTGAAGCTTTCTTT; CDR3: CASSTPGQGDTEAFF
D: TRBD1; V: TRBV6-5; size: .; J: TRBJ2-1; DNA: TGTGCCAGCAGCGTTATCCGGGACAGTATTAATGAGCAGTTCTTC; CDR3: CASSVIRDSINEQFF
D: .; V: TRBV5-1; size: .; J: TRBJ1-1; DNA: TGCGCCACCCAGGCGGGGGCCGGTATGAACACTGAAGCTTTCTTT; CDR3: CATQAGAGMNTEAFF
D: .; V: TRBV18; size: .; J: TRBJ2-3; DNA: TGTGCCAGCTCACCACCCGGCGGAACAGATACGCAGTATTTT; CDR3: CASSPPGGTDTQYF
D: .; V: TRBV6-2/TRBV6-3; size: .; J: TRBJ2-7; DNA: TGTGCCAGCAGTTACTCGACCGGGGTTCGCGAGCAGTACTTC; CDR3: CASSYSTGVREQYF
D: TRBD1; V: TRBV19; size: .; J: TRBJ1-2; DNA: TGTGCCAGTAGTATCCGGGACAGGGGGCTGAGAGGCTATGGCTACACCTTC; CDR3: CASSIRDRGLRGYGYTF
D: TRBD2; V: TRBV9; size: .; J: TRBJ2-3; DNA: TGTGCCAGCAGCGTAGTTGGGACTAGCGGTGATACGCAGTATTTT; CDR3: CASSVVGTSGDTQYF
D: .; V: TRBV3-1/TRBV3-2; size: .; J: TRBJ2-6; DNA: TGTGCCAGCAGCCCCTTACCAGACTCTGGGGCCAACGTCCTGACTTTC; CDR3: CASSPLPDSGANVLTF
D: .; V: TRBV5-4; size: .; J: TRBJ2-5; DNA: TGTGCCAGCAGCTTGGCGGGAGTAGAAGAGACCCAGTACTTC; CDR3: CASSLAGVEETQYF
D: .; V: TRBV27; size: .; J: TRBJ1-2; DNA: TGTGCCAGCAGTTACAGGGCTACGGGATTGTATGGCTACACCTTC; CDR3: CASSYRATGLYGYTF
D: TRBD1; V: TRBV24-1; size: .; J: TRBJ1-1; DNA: TGTGCCACCAGTGATCGGACAGGGAAAATGAACACTGAAGCTTTCTTT; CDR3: CATSDRTGKMNTEAFF
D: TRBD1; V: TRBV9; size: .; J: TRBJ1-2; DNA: TGTGCCAGCAGCCTTCAACCAGGGGGCGCGTCCTATGGCTACACCTTC; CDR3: CASSLQPGGASYGYTF
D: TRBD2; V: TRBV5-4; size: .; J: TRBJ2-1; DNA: TGTGCCAGCAGCACGGCAACTAGCGGGAGATCCGGAAATGAGCAGTTCTTC; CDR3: CASSTATSGRSGNEQFF
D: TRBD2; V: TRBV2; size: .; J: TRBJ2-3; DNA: TGTGCCAGCAGTTATAGCGGGCCAAGCACAGATACGCAGTATTTT; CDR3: CASSYSGPSTDTQYF
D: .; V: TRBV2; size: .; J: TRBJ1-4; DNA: TGTGCCAGCAGTGTACATGCAACTAATGAAAAACTGTTTTTT; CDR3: CASSVHATNEKLFF
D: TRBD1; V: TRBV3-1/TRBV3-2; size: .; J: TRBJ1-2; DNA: TGTGCCAGCAGCCGGGGACAGGTAGATGGCTACACCTTC; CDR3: CASSRGQVDGYTF
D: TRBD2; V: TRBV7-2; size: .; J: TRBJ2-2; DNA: TGTGCCAGCAGCTTAGCTGTGCGGGCGGGAGGGACCGGGGAGCTGTTTTTT; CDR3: CASSLAVRAGGTGELFF
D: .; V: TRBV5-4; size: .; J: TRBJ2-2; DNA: TGTGCCAGCAGCTTGGGCCAGACGGGAAACACCGGGGAGCTGTTTTTT; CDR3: CASSLGQTGNTGELFF
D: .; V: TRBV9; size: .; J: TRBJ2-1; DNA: TGTGCCAGCAGCGTAGGCAGGTCCAATGAGCAGTTCTTC; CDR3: CASSVGRSNEQFF
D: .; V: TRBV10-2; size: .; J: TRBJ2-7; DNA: TGCGCCAGCAGTCAACAGGGCTACGAGCAGTACTTC; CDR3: CASSQQGYEQYF
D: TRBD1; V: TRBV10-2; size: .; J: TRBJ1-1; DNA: TGCGCCAGCAGCCCGGGACAGGGTACTGAAGCTTTCTTT; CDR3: CASSPGQGTEAFF
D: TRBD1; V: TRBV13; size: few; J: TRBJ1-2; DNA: TGTGCCAGCAGCTTACCGGGACAGGGGAGAGGGGGCTACACCTTC; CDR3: CASSLPGQGRGGYTF
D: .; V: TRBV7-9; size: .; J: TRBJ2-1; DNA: TGTGCCAGCAGCTTAGGTTCGACAACATACAATGAGCAGTTCTTC; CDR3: CASSLGSTTYNEQFF
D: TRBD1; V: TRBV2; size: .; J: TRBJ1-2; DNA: TGTGCCACCAAGGGACAGTTTAACTATGGCTACACCTTC; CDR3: CATKGQFNYGYTF
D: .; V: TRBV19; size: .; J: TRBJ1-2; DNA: TGTGCCAGTAGTATAGCTGTTTTTTCTAACTATGGCTACACCTTC; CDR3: CASSIAVFSNYGYTF
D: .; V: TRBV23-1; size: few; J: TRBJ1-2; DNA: TGCGCCAGCAGTCAATATGGCGGGGGTGCTCGCTATGGCTACACCTTC; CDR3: CASSQYGGGARYGYTF
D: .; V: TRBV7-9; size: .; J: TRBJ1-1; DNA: TGTGCCAGCAGCCCGGGACAGAACACTGAAGCTTTCTTT; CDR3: CASSPGQNTEAFF
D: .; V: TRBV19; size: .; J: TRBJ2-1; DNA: TGTGCCAGTAGTATTTCCCAGGGGAACTCCTACAATGAGCAGTTCTTC; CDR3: CASSISQGNSYNEQFF
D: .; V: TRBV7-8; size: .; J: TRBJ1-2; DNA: TGTGCCAGCAGCCTGACGCAGGGGTTTACCTATGGCTACACCTTC; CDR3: CASSLTQGFTYGYTF